The 5 T cell receptor beta chains listed next were all sequenced from one sample in a study of shared clonotypes between healthy human individuals. The table came from immunoSEQ multiplex PCR; TCRdb's copy has only in-frame clones and leaves some out. Among some 2,000,000 clones listed, approximately 94% were seen once. Sequenced material: naive CD4+ T cells sorted from blood. Sample subset: CD45RA+ positively selected. The receptors derive from a man aged 18 to 29 in good health.

V gene TRBV7-9 combines with J gene TRBJ1-2, with TRBD1 matching over 7 bases. Germline CDR1 and CDR2: SEHNR and FQNEAQ (reference sequence). V lost 4 bases and J lost 8; bases outside the gene matches: 7. This CDR3 spans 13 amino acids. Here the CDR3 reads CASSSLRQGGYTF. The CDR3 nucleotides are TGTGCCAGCAGCTCGTTACGACAGGGCGGCTACACCTTC.

The rearrangement uses TRBV5-4 and TRBJ2-6; D possibly corresponds to TRBD1 (6 bases). The germline V and J ends were trimmed by 6 bases and 0 bases, with 10 bases remaining between them. The CDR3 extends over 15 amino acids. Looked up from germline, CDR1 is SGHNT and CDR2 is YYREEE (reference sequence). CDR3 nucleotides: TGTGCCAGCAACGACAGGAGCTCTGGGGCCAACGTCCTGACTTTC. It translates to CASNDRSSGANVLTF.

This clone was seen a single time. In the same sample, other DNA sequences code for this CDR3. V usage is TRBV6-6 and J usage is TRBJ1-2; TRBD1 matches at 7 bases. Germline assignment: CDR1 MNHNY and CDR2 SVGAGI (reference sequence). V was pared by 3 bases and J by 3 bases, with 1 base of the junction left unmatched. This CDR3 has 13 residues. The CDR3 reads CASSYTGDYGYTF. The CDR3 DNA reads TGTGCCAGCAGTTATACAGGGGACTATGGCTACACCTTC.

V and J are TRBV6-5 and TRBJ2-7; weak D call: TRBD1 (6 bases). V lost 5 bases and J lost 3, with 17 bases in between. CDR1 MNHEY and CDR2 SVGAGI come from the germline V gene. The CDR3 runs 15 residues. The CDR3 loop is CASSQKQGSLYEQYF. For the CDR3, the DNA is TGTGCCAGCAGTCAAAAACAGGGCTCCCTCTACGAGCAGTACTTC.

Remarks on this clone: The sample has other DNA sequences that encode this CDR3 too. The chain combines TRBV11-2 with TRBJ2-5, with 13 positions matching TRBD2. This CDR3 is built from 15 residues. Per the germline V gene, CDR1 is SGHAT and CDR2 is FQNNGV. V was pared by 4 bases and J by 4 bases, with 3 bases of the junction left unmatched. This CDR3 reads CASSSGLAGAETQYF. CDR3 sequence (DNA): TGTGCCAGCAGCTCCGGACTAGCGGGGGCAGAGACCCAGTACTTC.